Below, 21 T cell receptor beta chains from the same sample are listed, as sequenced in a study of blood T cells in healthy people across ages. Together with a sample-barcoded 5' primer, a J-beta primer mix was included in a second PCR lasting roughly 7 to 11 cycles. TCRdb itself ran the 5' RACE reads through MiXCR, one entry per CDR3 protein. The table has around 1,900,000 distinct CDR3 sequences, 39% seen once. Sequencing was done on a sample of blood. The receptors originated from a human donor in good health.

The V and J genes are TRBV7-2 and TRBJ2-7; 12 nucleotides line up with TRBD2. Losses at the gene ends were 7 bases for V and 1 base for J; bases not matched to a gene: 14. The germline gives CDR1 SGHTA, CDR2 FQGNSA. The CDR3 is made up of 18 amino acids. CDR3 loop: CASTLRSLAGGISYEQYF. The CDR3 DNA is TGTGCCAGCACCCTTAGATCGCTAGCGGGGGGGATTTCCTACGAGCAGTACTTC.

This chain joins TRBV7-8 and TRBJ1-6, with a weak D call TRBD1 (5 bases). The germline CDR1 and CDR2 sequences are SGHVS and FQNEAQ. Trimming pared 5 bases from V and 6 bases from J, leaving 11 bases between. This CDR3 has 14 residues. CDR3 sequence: CASSPSGVNSPLHF. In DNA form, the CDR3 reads TGTGCCAGCAGCCCGTCGGGGGTTAATTCACCCCTCCACTTT.

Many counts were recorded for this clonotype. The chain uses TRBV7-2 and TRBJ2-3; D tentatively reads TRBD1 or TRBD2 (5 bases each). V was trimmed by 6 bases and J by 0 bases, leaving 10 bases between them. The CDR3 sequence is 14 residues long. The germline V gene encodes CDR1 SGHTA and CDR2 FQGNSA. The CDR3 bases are TGTGCCAGCAGTCCCCGGGACAGCACAGATACGCAGTATTTT. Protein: CASSPRDSTDTQYF. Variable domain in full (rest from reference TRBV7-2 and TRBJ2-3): GAGVSQSPSNKVTEKGKDVELRCDPISGHTALYWYRQSLGQGLEFLIYFQGNSAPDKSGLPSDRFSAERTGGSVSTLTIQRTQQEDSAVYLCASSPRDSTDTQYFGPGTRLTVL.

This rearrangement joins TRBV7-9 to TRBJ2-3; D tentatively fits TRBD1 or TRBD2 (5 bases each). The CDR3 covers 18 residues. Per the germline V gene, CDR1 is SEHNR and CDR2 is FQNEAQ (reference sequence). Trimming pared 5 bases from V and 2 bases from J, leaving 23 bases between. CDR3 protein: CASSPILSPGTDTDTQYF. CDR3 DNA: TGTGCCAGCAGCCCAATTCTTTCTCCGGGGACGGACACAGATACGCAGTATTTT.

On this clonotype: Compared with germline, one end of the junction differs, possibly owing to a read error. CDR3 loop: CASQPSPIAGGTGTQYF. CDR3 nucleotides: TGCGCCAGCCAGCCTAGTCCGATAGCGGGGGGAACAGGTACGCAGTATTTT. This chain joins TRBV5-1 and TRBJ2-3; 10 bases fit TRBD2. The CDR3 sequence is 17 residues long. Per germline, CDR1 SGHRS and CDR2 YFSETQ.

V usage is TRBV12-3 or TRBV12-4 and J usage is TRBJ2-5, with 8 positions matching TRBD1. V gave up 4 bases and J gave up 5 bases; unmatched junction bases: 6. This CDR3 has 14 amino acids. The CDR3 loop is CASSSRGQGETQYF. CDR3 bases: TGTGCCAGCAGTTCCCGCGGACAGGGTGAGACCCAGTACTTC.

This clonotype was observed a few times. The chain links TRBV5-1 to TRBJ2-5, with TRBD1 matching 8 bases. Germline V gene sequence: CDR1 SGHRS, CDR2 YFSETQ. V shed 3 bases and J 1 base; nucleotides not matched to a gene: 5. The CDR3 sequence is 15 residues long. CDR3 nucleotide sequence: TGCGCCAGCAGCTGGGGGACAGGTCTCCAAGAGACCCAGTACTTC. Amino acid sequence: CASSWGTGLQETQYF.

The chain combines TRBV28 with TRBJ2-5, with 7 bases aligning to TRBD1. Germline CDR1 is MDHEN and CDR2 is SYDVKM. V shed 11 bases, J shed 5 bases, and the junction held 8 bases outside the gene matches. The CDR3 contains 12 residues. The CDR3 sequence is CAGGRGLETQYF. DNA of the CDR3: TGTGCCGGCGGAAGGGGGCTGGAGACCCAGTACTTC.

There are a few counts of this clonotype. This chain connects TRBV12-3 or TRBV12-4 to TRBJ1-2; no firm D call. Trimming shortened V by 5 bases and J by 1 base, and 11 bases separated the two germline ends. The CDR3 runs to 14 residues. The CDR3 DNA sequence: TGTGCCAGCAGTCCCTGGGTGAGTAACTATGGCTACACCTTC. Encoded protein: CASSPWVSNYGYTF.

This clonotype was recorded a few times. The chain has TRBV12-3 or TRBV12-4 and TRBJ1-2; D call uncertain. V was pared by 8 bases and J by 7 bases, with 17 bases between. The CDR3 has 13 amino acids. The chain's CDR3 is CASLITQSVGYTF. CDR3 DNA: TGTGCCAGCCTTATCACCCAATCTGTTGGCTACACCTTC.

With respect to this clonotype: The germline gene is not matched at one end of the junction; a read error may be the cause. DNA of the CDR3: TGTGTCAGCAGCCGGACAGTTTACGAGCAGTACTTC. This gives the protein CVSSRTVYEQYF. The gene calls are TRBV7-2 and TRBJ2-7; D perhaps matches TRBD1 (6 bases). Germline V gene data show CDR1 as SGHTA and CDR2 as FQGNSA. This CDR3 is 12 amino acids long.

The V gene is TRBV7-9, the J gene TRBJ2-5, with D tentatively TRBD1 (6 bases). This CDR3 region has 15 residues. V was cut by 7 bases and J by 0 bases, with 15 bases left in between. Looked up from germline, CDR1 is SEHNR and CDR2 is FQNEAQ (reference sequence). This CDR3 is CASTQKGDYQETQYF. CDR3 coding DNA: TGTGCCAGCACCCAGAAGGGGGATTACCAAGAGACCCAGTACTTC.

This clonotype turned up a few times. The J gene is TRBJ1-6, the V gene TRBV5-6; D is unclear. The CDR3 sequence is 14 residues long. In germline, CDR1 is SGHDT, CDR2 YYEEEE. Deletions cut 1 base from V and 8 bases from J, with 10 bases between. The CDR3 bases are TGTGCCAGCAGCTTGTATGGACCCTATTCACCCCTCCACTTT. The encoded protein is CASSLYGPYSPLHF. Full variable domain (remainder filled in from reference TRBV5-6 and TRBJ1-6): DAGVTQSPTHLIKTRGQQVTLRCSPKSGHDTVSWYQQALGQGPQFIFQYYEEEERQRGNFPDRFSGHQFPNYSSELNVNALLLGDSALYLCASSLYGPYSPLHFGNGTRLTVT.

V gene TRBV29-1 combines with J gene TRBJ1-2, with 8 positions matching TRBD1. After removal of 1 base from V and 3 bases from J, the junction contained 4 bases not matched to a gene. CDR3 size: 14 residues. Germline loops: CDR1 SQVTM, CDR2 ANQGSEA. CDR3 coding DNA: TGCAGCGTTGAAGGGGACAGGAAAGACTATGGCTACACCTTC. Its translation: CSVEGDRKDYGYTF.

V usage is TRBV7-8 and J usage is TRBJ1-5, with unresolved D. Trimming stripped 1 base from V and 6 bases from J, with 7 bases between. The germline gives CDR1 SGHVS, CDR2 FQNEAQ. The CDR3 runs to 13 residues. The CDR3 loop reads CASSLVGSQPQHF. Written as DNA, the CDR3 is TGTGCCAGCAGCTTAGTGGGGAGTCAGCCCCAGCATTTT.

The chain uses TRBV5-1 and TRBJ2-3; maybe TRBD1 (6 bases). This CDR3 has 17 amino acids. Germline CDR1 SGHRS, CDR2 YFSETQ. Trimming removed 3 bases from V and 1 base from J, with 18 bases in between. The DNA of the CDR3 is TGCGCCAGCAGCTGGATGTACTCAGGGGCTGGCACAGATACGCAGTATTTT. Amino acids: CASSWMYSGAGTDTQYF.

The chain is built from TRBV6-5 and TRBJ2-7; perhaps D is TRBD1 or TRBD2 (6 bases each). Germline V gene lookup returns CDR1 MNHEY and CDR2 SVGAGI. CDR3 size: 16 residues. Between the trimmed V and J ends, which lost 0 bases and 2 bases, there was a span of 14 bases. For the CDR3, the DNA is TGTGCCAGCAGTTACTCCGGGGGACATCGTACCTACGAGCAGTACTTC. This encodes CASSYSGGHRTYEQYF.

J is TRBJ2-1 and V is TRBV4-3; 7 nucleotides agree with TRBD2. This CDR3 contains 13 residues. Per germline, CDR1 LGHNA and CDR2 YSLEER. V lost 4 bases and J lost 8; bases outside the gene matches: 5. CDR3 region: CASSPAGLDEQFF. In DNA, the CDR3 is TGCGCCAGCAGCCCAGCGGGACTCGATGAGCAGTTCTTC.

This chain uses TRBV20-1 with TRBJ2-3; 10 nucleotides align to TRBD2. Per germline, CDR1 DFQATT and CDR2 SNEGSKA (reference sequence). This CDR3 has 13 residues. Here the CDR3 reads CSVSGGHTDTQYF. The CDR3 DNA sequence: TGCAGCGTTAGCGGGGGGCACACAGATACGCAGTATTTT.

CDR3: CASSSGRLRDETQYF. The CDR3 DNA follows: TGTGCCAGCAGCTCGGGACGGCTCAGGGACGAGACCCAGTACTTC. This sequence joins TRBV7-2 and TRBJ2-5; D is perhaps TRBD1 or TRBD2 (5 bases each). Germline values: CDR1 SGHTA, CDR2 FQGNSA. V was clipped by 4 bases and J by 5 bases, with 17 bases between them. The CDR3 covers 15 residues.

The CDR3 sequence is CATSRDRVGPAEAFF. CDR3 coding DNA: TGTGCCACCAGCAGAGATCGCGTGGGCCCGGCTGAAGCTTTCTTT. V is TRBV15 and J is TRBJ1-1; D gene unclear. The V end was cut by 0 bases, the J end by 6 bases, with 14 bases between. The CDR3 sequence is 15 residues long. Germline V gives CDR1 LNHNV, CDR2 YYDKDF (reference sequence).